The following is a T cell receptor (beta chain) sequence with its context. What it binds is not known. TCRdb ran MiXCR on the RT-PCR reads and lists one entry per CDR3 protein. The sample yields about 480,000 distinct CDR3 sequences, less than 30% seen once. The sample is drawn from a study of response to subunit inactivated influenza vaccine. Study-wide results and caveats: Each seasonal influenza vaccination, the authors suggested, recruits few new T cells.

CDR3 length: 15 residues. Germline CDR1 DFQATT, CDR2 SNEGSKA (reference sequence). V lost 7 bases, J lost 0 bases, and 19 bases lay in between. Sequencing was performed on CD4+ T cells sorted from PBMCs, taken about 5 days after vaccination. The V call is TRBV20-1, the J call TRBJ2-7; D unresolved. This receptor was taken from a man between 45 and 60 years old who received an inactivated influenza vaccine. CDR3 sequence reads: CSVSLSLRSSYEQYF. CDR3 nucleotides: TGCAGTGTCTCTTTGAGTCTGAGGAGCTCCTACGAGCAGTACTTC.